This T cell receptor (beta chain) was recovered during a study of beta chain features in type 1 diabetes. Study at large: All samples yielded around 98 million examined sorted cells. Regarding the study as a whole: TCRB repertoires of naive, central memory and Treg cells appeared more similar among patients than among healthy donors.

The isolated RNA, all of it, was reverse transcribed, so expressed TCRB transcripts were what got sequenced. The assay was immunoSEQ multiplex PCR, and TCRdb's table has in-frame clones only and misses some. Among roughly 450,000 clones listed, approximately 13% were seen once. As concerns this clone: What it binds is unknown.

The clonotype comes from a man aged 30 to 39 in good health. Specimen: naive CD4+ T cells from blood.

As DNA, the CDR3 is TGTGCCAGCAGCGCCCAGCCGACAGAACAAAATGGCTACACCTTC. Its protein is CASSAQPTEQNGYTF. J is TRBJ1-2 and V is TRBV7-2; D perhaps matches TRBD1 (5 bases). Trimming shortened V by 5 bases and J by 6 bases, and 19 bases separated the two germline ends. Germline V gives CDR1 SGHTA, CDR2 FQGNSA. The CDR3 length is 15 residues.